This is a list of T cell receptor beta chains from one sample in a study of T-cell memory formation after mild COVID-19. TCRdb passed the 5' RACE reads through MiXCR, listing each CDR3 protein once. The sample gives nearly 110,000 distinct CDR3 sequences, about 17% of which show up once; more than 25% is in the top ten. The sequenced material came from PBMCs or a T cell subset sorted from them (not recorded which). These receptors all come from an adult woman who had mild COVID-19 (a few samples of this study predate the infection). Cell type and time point are not known. CDR3s include the opening cysteine and the closing phenylalanine or tryptophan. The order of the fields is V gene, J gene, clone size, D gene, CDR3 DNA, CDR3 protein. D genes are given only for firm matches. Part of the rows lack a size; the others show once, few, many or a class for expanded clones.

TRBV4-3	TRBJ2-7	few	TRBD2	TGCGCCAGCAGCCAAGGTAGCGGGAGGTCCTCCTACGAGCAGTACTTC	CASSQGSGRSSYEQYF
TRBV14	TRBJ1-6	-	-	TGTGCCAGCAGCCGCTTTACACAGGGAAATTCACCCCTCCACTTT	CASSRFTQGNSPLHF
TRBV5-1	TRBJ1-4	-	-	TGCGCCAGCAGCTATACTCCCGGAGGAGGAGAAAAACTGTTTTTT	CASSYTPGGGEKLFF
TRBV7-9	TRBJ2-7	-	TRBD2	TGTGCCAGCACTACCGGGGGGGGGCCTAAGGACGAGCAGTACTTC	CASTTGGGPKDEQYF
TRBV4-2	TRBJ2-3	-	-	TGTGCCAGCAGCCTGGAGGGGGGAGGCATATCAGATACGCAGTATTTT	CASSLEGGGISDTQYF
TRBV11-2	TRBJ2-1	many	-	TGTGCCAGCAGCGGTACTGAGCAGTTCTTC	CASSGTEQFF
TRBV29-1	TRBJ2-7	few	-	TGCAGCGTCCAATCAGGGGATACCTACGAGCAGTACTTC	CSVQSGDTYEQYF
TRBV2	TRBJ1-1	many	TRBD1	TGTGCCAGCAGGGCAGACAGGGGTGGGACTGAAGCTTTCTTT	CASRADRGGTEAFF
TRBV7-9	TRBJ2-5	few	-	TGTGCCAGCAGCTTCCCCTATGGGGGGGCGCAGGAGACCCAGTACTTC	CASSFPYGGAQETQYF
TRBV12-3/TRBV12-4	TRBJ1-3	-	TRBD1	TGTGCCAGCAGTATACAGGGGGCTTCTGGAAACACCATATATTTT	CASSIQGASGNTIYF
TRBV9	TRBJ2-5	-	-	TGTGCCAGCAGCGTCGGACAGATCCAAGAGACCCAGTACTTC	CASSVGQIQETQYF
TRBV7-9	TRBJ2-1	-	-	TGTGCCAGCAGCTTTCAGGGCCTGAGCTCCTACAATGAGCAGTTCTTC	CASSFQGLSSYNEQFF
TRBV6-5	TRBJ2-5	-	-	TGTGCCAGCAGCCCCTTAGGGGGAGAGACCCAGTACTTC	CASSPLGGETQYF
TRBV27	TRBJ2-5	-	-	TGTGCCAGCAGTTTAATGGCAGGTGGGGAGACCCAGTACTTC	CASSLMAGGETQYF
TRBV6-2/TRBV6-3	TRBJ2-5	-	TRBD2	TGTGCCAGCGGTGGACTAGCGGGTGACCAAGAGACCCAGTACTTC	CASGGLAGDQETQYF
TRBV12-5	TRBJ2-5	few	-	TGTGCTAGTGGTCCGACGACAGCCCAAGAGACCCAGTACTTC	CASGPTTAQETQYF
TRBV6-5	TRBJ2-1	medium-sized	TRBD1	TGTGCCAGCACCCTGCGTGACAGGGCCATCGATGAGCAGTTCTTC	CASTLRDRAIDEQFF
TRBV9	TRBJ2-7	few	-	TGTGCCAGCAGCGGGGCTAGCACCGAGCAGTACTTC	CASSGASTEQYF
TRBV6-6	TRBJ2-2	many	TRBD1	TGTGCCAGCAGGTTAAGGACAGGGGGCGCGAGCACCGGGGAGCTGTTTTTT	CASRLRTGGASTGELFF